This T cell receptor beta chain originates from a study of CD8 T cells in ankylosing spondylitis. TCRdb reprocessed the 5' RACE reads with MiXCR, giving one entry per CDR3 protein. The sample carries 350,000 to 450,000 distinct CDR3 sequences, around 20% recorded once. Overall study results and limits: Disease-linked clones reportedly concentrated significantly in matched ankylosing spondylitis synovial fluid. Disease-linked clones bore a CD8+ phenotype, appearing relatively rarely in peripheral blood. Reactive arthritis synovial fluid and blood were previously reported to contain some motif variants.

This clonotype was seen more than once but under ten times. As yet, its antigen is unknown. The CDR3 runs to 13 residues. Germline V gene sequence: CDR1 SEHNR, CDR2 FQNEAQ (reference sequence). The V end was cut by 6 bases, the J end by 6 bases, with 13 bases between. V usage is TRBV7-9 and J usage is TRBJ2-3; TRBD1 is a possible D gene (6 bases). Material for sequencing was blood, either unsorted or a sorted T cell fraction (not recorded which). The TCR was taken from a male donor with ankylosing spondylitis or in good health (not recorded which). CDR3 DNA: TGTGCCAGCAGTTTCCAGGGGATGGATACGCAGTATTTT. This sequence encodes CASSFQGMDTQYF.